This T cell receptor beta chain was sequenced for a study of cytomegalovirus exposure and HLA in healthy donors. CDR3 length: 17 amino acids. In germline, CDR1 is MGHRA, CDR2 YSYEKL. With 60 Vbeta and 13 Jbeta primers, the PCR was carried out. Original methodology: Some 11 million shared chains were among the 65 million to 85 million unique TCR beta chains that a later analysis counted. Repertoires were generated with immunoSEQ multiplex PCR, while TCRdb's copy carries only in-frame clones and drops some. The V and J calls and clone size were taken over from that table, and D and trimming were inferred from the DNA. The repertoire holds roughly 140,000 clones, with about 78% as singletons. Worth noting for this clone: Its antigen is undetermined.

Study-wide findings and caveats: The study assumed roughly uniform donor sequencing depth for presence/absence analyses. CMV antigen specificity was confirmed in vitro for a few CMV-associated chains.

The receptor was derived from a man between 18 and 29 years old in good health and CMV-seronegative. The sequenced sample consisted of PBMCs. This chain uses TRBV4-1 with TRBJ2-5; 12 nucleotides agree with TRBD2. The better agreement between TRBJ2-7 and the DNA end casts doubt on the J call. The CDR3 protein is CASSQDLRLAGVYEQYF. The CDR3 bases are TGCGCCAGCAGCCAAGATCTCCGACTAGCGGGAGTCTACGAGCAGTACTTC.